The rows below give T cell receptor beta chains drawn from one sample of a study of immune cell composition in non-small cell lung cancer. TCRdb's copy holds only in-frame clones and misses some; the assay was immunoSEQ multiplex PCR. The data hold 15,000 or so clones, with around 63% observed a single time. The specimen sequenced was lung tumor tissue. The receptors stem from a human donor with non-small cell lung cancer. CDR3s include the opening cysteine and the closing phenylalanine or tryptophan. D genes are given only for firm matches. A clone size is listed for some rows: how often the clone was seen (once, few, many), or a class if it is expanded.

D: TRBD1; size: NA; J: TRBJ1-2; V: TRBV7-8; DNA: TGTGCCAGCAGCTTAGCGTTGGACAGGGAGACCTTC; CDR3: CASSLALDRETF
D: NA; size: NA; J: TRBJ1-6; V: TRBV19; DNA: TGTGCCAGTAGTATACAGGGGATGAGTGATTCACCCCTCCACTTT; CDR3: CASSIQGMSDSPLHF
D: NA; size: NA; J: TRBJ2-7; V: TRBV19; DNA: TGTGCCAGTAAGTGGCAGGGGTCGGGTGAGCAGTACTTC; CDR3: CASKWQGSGEQYF
D: TRBD2; size: NA; J: TRBJ2-3; V: TRBV7-2; DNA: TGTGCCAGCAGCCCCAGGGCGGGGGGTCGGACAGATACGCAGTATTTT; CDR3: CASSPRAGGRTDTQYF
D: TRBD1; size: NA; J: TRBJ1-2; V: TRBV25-1; DNA: TGTGCCAGCAGTGATCCTCGCAGGGGGGTCGATGGCTACACCTTC; CDR3: CASSDPRRGVDGYTF
D: TRBD2; size: NA; J: TRBJ2-1; V: TRBV18; DNA: TGTGCCAGCTCACTACGGACTAGCGGGGGGGCCGGATCCTACAATGAGCAGTTCTTC; CDR3: CASSLRTSGGAGSYNEQFF
D: TRBD1; size: NA; J: TRBJ2-7; V: TRBV6-1; DNA: TGTGCCAGCATGAGGAGGACAGGTGCATACGAGCAGTACTTC; CDR3: CASMRRTGAYEQYF
D: TRBD2; size: NA; J: TRBJ2-2; V: TRBV2; DNA: TGTGCCAGCAGTGACCTAGCGGCCGGGGAGCTGTTTTTT; CDR3: CASSDLAAGELFF
D: TRBD1; size: few; J: TRBJ2-1; V: TRBV11-3; DNA: TGTGCCAGCAGCTTAGGGACAGGGGCTACCGGCAATGAGCAGTTCTTC; CDR3: CASSLGTGATGNEQFF
D: NA; size: medium-sized; J: TRBJ2-6; V: TRBV4-1; DNA: TGCGCCAGCAGCCAAGCGGCGGGCTCTGGGGCCAACGTCCTGACTTTC; CDR3: CASSQAAGSGANVLTF
D: NA; size: NA; J: TRBJ1-2; V: TRBV5-4; DNA: TGTGCCAGCAGCCCGGACGACAGCTATGGCTACACCTTC; CDR3: CASSPDDSYGYTF
D: NA; size: NA; J: TRBJ2-7; V: TRBV6-1; DNA: TGTGCCAGCAGTGGGACAGCACCGAGCTCCTACGAGCAGTACTTC; CDR3: CASSGTAPSSYEQYF
D: NA; size: once; J: TRBJ2-5; V: TRBV29-1; DNA: TGCAGCGTTGGTTTTCTACAAGAGACCCAGTACTTC; CDR3: CSVGFLQETQYF
D: TRBD2; size: NA; J: TRBJ2-1; V: TRBV7-9; DNA: TGTGCCAGCAGCCCGAACCGGGGGGATTTTTATAATGAGCAGTTCTTC; CDR3: CASSPNRGDFYNEQFF
D: TRBD1; size: NA; J: TRBJ1-3; V: TRBV27; DNA: TGTGCCAGCAGCATCACCCTCTACAGGGGTGAAGGCTCTGGAAACACCATATATTTT; CDR3: CASSITLYRGEGSGNTIYF
D: TRBD2; size: few; J: TRBJ2-7; V: TRBV7-7; DNA: TGTGCTAGCAGCTTAGCGGGACTAGCGGGAGAATACGAGCAGTACTTC; CDR3: CASSLAGLAGEYEQYF
D: NA; size: NA; J: TRBJ1-1; V: TRBV5-6; DNA: TGTGCCAGCAGCTGGACAGACAACACTGAAGCTTTCTTT; CDR3: CASSWTDNTEAFF
D: TRBD1; size: NA; J: TRBJ2-7; V: TRBV11-1; DNA: TGTGCCAGCAGCTTAGCTGGGGCTGGACAGGGGTTGATCGAGCAGTACTTC; CDR3: CASSLAGAGQGLIEQYF
D: NA; size: NA; J: TRBJ2-5; V: TRBV4-2; DNA: TGTGCCAGCAGCCAAGAGATACAGGGACAAGAGACCCAGTACTTC; CDR3: CASSQEIQGQETQYF
D: TRBD1; size: NA; J: TRBJ1-1; V: TRBV6-5; DNA: TGTGCCAGCAGCATCGACAGGGGGCAAGCTTTCTTT; CDR3: CASSIDRGQAFF
D: NA; size: few; J: TRBJ2-1; V: TRBV5-6; DNA: TGTGCCAGCAGGCGGAGCCTCAATGAGCAGTTCTTC; CDR3: CASRRSLNEQFF
D: TRBD2; size: NA; J: TRBJ2-1; V: TRBV5-1; DNA: TGCGCCAGCAGCTCGCTAGCGGGGGGTCGGAATGAGCAGTTCTTC; CDR3: CASSSLAGGRNEQFF
D: TRBD1; size: few; J: TRBJ1-6; V: TRBV10-3; DNA: TGTGCCATCAGACAGGACAGGGGGTCACCCCTCCACTTT; CDR3: CAIRQDRGSPLHF
D: NA; size: NA; J: TRBJ2-3; V: TRBV27; DNA: TGTGCCAGCAGTTTAGCAGAAAGTGGAGATACGCAGTATTTT; CDR3: CASSLAESGDTQYF